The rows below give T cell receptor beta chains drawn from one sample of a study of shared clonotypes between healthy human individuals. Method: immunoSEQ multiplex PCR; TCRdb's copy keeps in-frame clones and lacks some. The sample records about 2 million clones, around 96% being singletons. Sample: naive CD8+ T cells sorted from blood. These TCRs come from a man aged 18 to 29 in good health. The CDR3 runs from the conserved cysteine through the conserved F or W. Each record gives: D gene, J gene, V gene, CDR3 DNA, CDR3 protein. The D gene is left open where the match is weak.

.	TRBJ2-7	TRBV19	TGTGCCAGTAGTATGGGGGCTGCCTACGAGCAGTACTTC	CASSMGAAYEQYF
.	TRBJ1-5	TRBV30	TGTGCCTGGAGCCCACCCCAGCATTTT	CAWSPPQHF
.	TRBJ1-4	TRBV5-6	TGTGCCAGCAGCTTGAGGGGCCCTTATGAAAAACTGTTTTTT	CASSLRGPYEKLFF
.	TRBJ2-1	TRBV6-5	TGTGCCAGCACCCAGAATGGGCGGGATGAGCAGTTCTTC	CASTQNGRDEQFF
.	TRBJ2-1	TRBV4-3	TGCGCCAGCAGCCAAGATCTTGACAGGACAATCTACAATGAGCAGTTCTTC	CASSQDLDRTIYNEQFF
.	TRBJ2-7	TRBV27	TGTGCCAGCAGTCTCAGGAGTGGCTACGAGCAGTACTTC	CASSLRSGYEQYF
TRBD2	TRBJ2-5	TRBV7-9	TGTGCCAGCAGCCTCGGACTAGCGGGGTTACAAGAGACCCAGTACTTC	CASSLGLAGLQETQYF
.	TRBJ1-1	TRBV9	TGTGCCAGCAGCGTGTCAACCGGGACAAGCATACCCAAGTCGTCGAACACTGAAGCTTTCTTT	CASSVSTGTSIPKSSNTEAFF
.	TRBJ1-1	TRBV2	TGTGCCAGCTACGTCGGCGCTGAAGCTTTCTTT	CASYVGAEAFF
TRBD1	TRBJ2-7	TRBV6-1	TGTGCCAGCAGTGATACGGGACAGGGGGCGAGTGAGCAGTACTTC	CASSDTGQGASEQYF
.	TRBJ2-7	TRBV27	TGTGCCAGCAGTTTAAAAGGACCCCCCTACGAGCAGTACTTC	CASSLKGPPYEQYF
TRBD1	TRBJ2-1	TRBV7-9	TGTGCCAGCAGCCCTTCGGACAGGGGCAATGAGCAGTTCTTC	CASSPSDRGNEQFF
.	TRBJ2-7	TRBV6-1	TGTGCCAGCAGTCCCCGGGACACCTCCTACGAGCAGTACTTC	CASSPRDTSYEQYF
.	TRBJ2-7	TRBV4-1	TGCGCCAGCAGCCAGGGTGGGGGCTACGAGCAGTACTTC	CASSQGGGYEQYF